Listed here are 19 T cell receptor beta chains from one sample, sequenced in a study of T-cell reconstitution after alpha-beta-depleted transplantation in children. Preparation of the TCRbeta library was carried out with unique molecular identifiers. Using its own MiXCR run on the PCR reads, TCRdb lists one record per CDR3 protein. This table has a few hundred thousand distinct CDR3 sequences, roughly 30% appearing once. The sample consisted of PBMCs, taken before TCRalphabeta/CD19-depleted stem cell transplant. Receptors were obtained from a boy in the first two years of life with Wiskott-Aldrich syndrome, due to receive a stem cell transplant.

The chain has TRBV21-1 and TRBJ2-3; the D segment call TRBD2 is taken from the table without a DNA check. TRBV21-1 is a pseudogene locus. The CDR3 contains 15 residues. The CDR3 here is CASSRTSGKADTQYF. For the CDR3, the DNA is TGTGCCAGCAGCAGGACTAGCGGGAAGGCAGATACGCAGTATTTT.

The rearrangement links TRBV28 to TRBJ1-1; the match to TRBD1 covers 8 bases. Looked up from germline, CDR1 is MDHEN and CDR2 is SYDVKM. The CDR3 is 14 amino acids. Trimming at V came to 7 bases and at J to 4 bases, leaving 8 bases not matched to a gene. CDR3 residues: CASKEGTGVTEAFF. The DNA of the CDR3 is TGTGCCAGCAAAGAAGGGACAGGTGTCACTGAAGCTTTCTTT.

This rearrangement joins TRBV27 to TRBJ2-7, with D possibly TRBD2 on 6 matching bases. The V end was cut by 8 bases, the J end by 9 bases, with 17 bases between. Per the germline V gene, CDR1 is MNHEY and CDR2 is SMNVEV (reference sequence). This CDR3 is built from 12 residues. Here the CDR3 DNA reads TGTGCCAGCCGAAACGGCGGGATTAGGCAGTACTTC. It encodes CASRNGGIRQYF.

In its sample, this clonotype was seen a few times. The V gene is TRBV5-1, the J gene TRBJ2-7; tentative D call: TRBD1 (6 bases). The V gene lost 3 bases and the J gene lost 2 bases, with 9 bases spanning the gap. This CDR3 contains 13 residues. The germline CDR1 and CDR2 sequences are SGHRS and YFSETQ. In DNA, the CDR3 is TGCGCCAGCAGCTACAGGGCCCCCTACGAGCAGTACTTC. Translation gives CASSYRAPYEQYF.

The chain carries TRBV3-1 and TRBJ2-7, with 7 bases identical to TRBD1. The CDR3 runs 12 residues. CDR1 and CDR2 from the germline V gene are LGHDT and YNNKEL (reference sequence). J lost 6 bases, V lost 6 bases, and 5 bases had no gene match. CDR3 nucleotides: TGTGCCAGCAGACGGACAGGCGGCGAGCAGTACTTC. Amino acids: CASRRTGGEQYF.

The chain uses TRBV2 and TRBJ2-6; 9 nucleotides line up with TRBD1. The CDR3 totals 18 residues. J gave up 4 bases and V 8 bases, and 15 bases lay outside the gene matches. Germline loops: CDR1 SNHLY, CDR2 FYNNEI. CDR3 amino acids: CASCRSLGQGPGANVLTF. The CDR3 nucleotides read TGTGCCAGCTGTCGTTCCCTGGGACAGGGTCCCGGGGCCAACGTCCTGACTTTC.

This clonotype was seen a handful of times. The chain links TRBV12-3 or TRBV12-4 to TRBJ2-1; D is unresolved. The CDR3 runs to 15 residues. V lost 5 bases and J 5 bases, leaving 16 bases between the germline ends. In nucleotides, the CDR3 is TGTGCCAGCAGTAGCTATCAATTCCCGAACAATGAGCAGTTCTTC. It is translated as CASSSYQFPNNEQFF.

For the CDR3, the DNA is TGCGCCAGCAGCTTGTTGGGTCCTGGCAGGTACGAGCAGTACTTC. The encoded protein is CASSLLGPGRYEQYF. The J gene is TRBJ2-7, the V gene TRBV5-1; D remains unclear. There are 15 residues in the CDR3. With 1 base removed from V and 4 bases from J, the gap between germline ends came to 15 bases. The germline V gene has CDR1 SGHRS and CDR2 YFSETQ.

J is TRBJ2-7 and V is TRBV12-3 or TRBV12-4, with 7 positions matching TRBD2. The junction had 6 bases not matched to a gene; V was cut back by 7 bases and J by 0 bases. CDR3 length: 14 amino acids. CDR3 in amino acids: CASTFQRDSYEQYF. The DNA of the CDR3 is TGTGCCAGCACTTTCCAGCGGGACTCCTACGAGCAGTACTTC.

V is TRBV5-1 and J is TRBJ2-1; 8 bases fit TRBD1. Germline V gene data show CDR1 as SGHRS and CDR2 as YFSETQ. The V and J ends lost 3 bases and 3 bases, in that order; junction bases with no gene match: 5. The CDR3 has 15 residues. Here the CDR3 reads CASSSLGQGYNEQFF. CDR3 DNA sequence: TGCGCCAGCAGCTCCTTAGGACAGGGCTACAATGAGCAGTTCTTC.

This clonotype was counted a few times. The chain is built from TRBV20-1 and TRBJ2-5; 9 bases agree with TRBD1. V was clipped by 1 base and J by 4 bases; unmatched bases: 13. The CDR3 consists of 17 residues. CDR1 and CDR2 (germline): DFQATT, SNEGSKA (reference sequence). DNA of the CDR3: TGCAGTGCTAGAGTTTATGTAGGACAGGGGTCGAGAGAGACCCAGTACTTC. Amino acids: CSARVYVGQGSRETQYF.

The chain is built from TRBV20-1 and TRBJ2-1, with D perhaps assigned TRBD1 or TRBD2 (5 bases each). V shed 3 bases and J shed 0 bases, with 18 bases lying between them. Looked up from germline, CDR1 is DFQATT and CDR2 is SNEGSKA (reference sequence). The CDR3 sequence is 17 residues long. The CDR3 spells CSASTDGGHSSYNEQFF. CDR3 sequence (DNA): TGCAGTGCTAGCACGGATGGAGGACACAGCTCCTACAATGAGCAGTTCTTC.

The table lists this clonotype with a few counts. The chain is built from TRBV10-3 and TRBJ2-1; TRBD2 matches 11 bases. Germline V gene sequence: CDR1 ENHRY, CDR2 SYGVKD. Trimming took 4 bases from V and 1 from J; bases not matched to a gene: 12. This CDR3 region has 19 residues. The CDR3 sequence: CAISGSTLTSGESYNEQFF. DNA for the CDR3: TGTGCCATCAGTGGATCCACTCTGACTAGCGGGGAGTCCTACAATGAGCAGTTCTTC.

The V call is TRBV30, the J call TRBJ2-7; possibly TRBD2 for D (5 bases). The CDR3 consists of 13 residues. CDR1 and CDR2 from the germline V gene are GTSNPN and SVGIG (reference sequence). The ends were cut back, 2 bases at V and 7 bases at J, with 15 bases in the middle. The CDR3 coding sequence is TGTGCCTGGAGTAAGATGGGCGAGGGTGAGCAGTACTTC. As protein: CAWSKMGEGEQYF.

This chain connects TRBV20-1 to TRBJ2-1; D uncertain. The CDR3 has 14 residues. Germline loops: CDR1 DFQATT, CDR2 SNEGSKA (reference sequence). The V gene lost 3 bases and the J gene lost 2 bases, with 11 bases spanning the gap. The CDR3 reads CSASGQRPYNEQFF. The DNA of the CDR3 is TGCAGTGCTAGTGGTCAAAGACCCTACAATGAGCAGTTCTTC.

This clonotype turned up a few times. The CDR3 DNA follows: TGTGCCAGCAGTCCGCGGGCGTCTAGCGGGGAGGGTATCGCCTACGAGCAGTACTTC. This gives the protein CASSPRASSGEGIAYEQYF. The rearrangement joins TRBV6-4 to TRBJ2-7; TRBD2 matches at 9 bases. The V and J ends lost 5 bases and 2 bases, in that order; junction bases with no gene match: 19. Germline CDR1 and CDR2: MRHNA and SNTAGT. This CDR3 spans 19 amino acids.

This clonotype is a singleton in its sample. The rearrangement links TRBV6-6 to TRBJ2-1; TRBD1 aligns across 7 bases. The germline V gene encodes CDR1 MNHNY and CDR2 SVGAGI (reference sequence). The V gene end was trimmed by 6 bases and the J gene end by 10 bases; junction bases not matched to a gene: 9. This CDR3 contains 13 residues. As DNA, the CDR3 is TGTGCCAGCAGCCAAAAACCGGGACAGGAGCAGTTCTTC. Its translation: CASSQKPGQEQFF.

The genes are TRBV5-1 and TRBJ2-3; 8 bases align to TRBD2. The CDR3 is 15 residues long. The germline CDR1 and CDR2 sequences are SGHRS and YFSETQ. V trimming: 0 bases; J trimming: 6 bases; junction bases outside the gene matches: 6. CDR3 sequence (DNA): TGCGCCAGCAGCTTGGTTGGCTCGGGAGGGGATACGCAGTATTTT. Encoded protein: CASSLVGSGGDTQYF. Full variable domain (rest looked up from reference TRBV5-1 and TRBJ2-3): KAGVTQTPRYLIKTRGQQVTLSCSPISGHRSVSWYQQTPGQGLQFLFEYFSETQRNKGNFPGRFSGRQFSNSRSEMNVSTLELGDSALYLCASSLVGSGGDTQYFGPGTRLTVL.

J is TRBJ2-4 and V is TRBV7-6; TRBD1 matches at 11 bases. The CDR3 runs 15 residues. Germline V CDR1 and CDR2: SGHVS, FNYEAQ. V was clipped by 5 bases and J by 6 bases; unmatched bases: 6. The CDR3 nucleotides read TGTGCCAGCAGCCCACGGACAGGGGGCTTAAACATTCAGTACTTC. It codes for CASSPRTGGLNIQYF.